This T cell receptor (beta chain) was recovered during a study of beta chain features in type 1 diabetes. About the research overall: Investigators examined around 98 million sorted cells across all samples. Whole-study findings and limits: People with Type 1 diabetes carried modestly yet significantly shorter TCRB CDR3s in all four CD4+ subsets. Any role of HLA type in TCRB rearrangement remained unresolved here.

This clone turned up a few times. Its antigen remains unidentified. The length of the CDR3 is 13 residues. The ends were cut back, 0 bases at V and 9 bases at J, with 12 bases in the middle. Germline-derived CDR1 and CDR2 are GTSNPN and SVGIG (reference sequence). Every bit of the isolated RNA underwent reverse transcription, so sequencing read expressed TCRB transcripts. TCRdb's copy holds only in-frame clones and misses some; the assay was immunoSEQ multiplex PCR. The top ten clones hold roughly 2% of a sample with just over 150,000 clones, roughly 10% of them seen once. A CD45RO/CCR7/CD25/CD127/CD95/CD27 panel sorted naive, central memory, regulatory and stem cell-like memory CD4+ cells.

Input material: central memory CD4+ T cells from blood. The V call is TRBV30, the J call TRBJ1-3, with D tentatively TRBD1 (6 bases). This TCR came from a man younger than 35 in good health. CDR3 sequence (DNA): TGTGCCTGGAGTGTACAGGGTTTGGGCACCATATATTTT. This codes for CAWSVQGLGTIYF.